These T cell receptor beta chains were read from a single sample in a study of T cell changes during pregnancy in multiple sclerosis. Sequencing used immunoSEQ multiplex PCR; TCRdb keeps in-frame clones, though not all of them. This table has over 50,000 clones, 88% appearing once. The material sequenced was peripheral blood, taken in the first trimester of pregnancy. The receptors originated from a female donor with multiple sclerosis, enrolled in a pregnancy study. The CDR3 runs from the conserved cysteine through the conserved F or W. Each record gives: J gene, clone size, V gene, D gene, CDR3 protein, CDR3 DNA. A D gene is named only where the DNA matches it firmly. Clone size is stated in some rows and not others, as once, few, many or a class when expanded.

j_gene: TRBJ2-7
abundance: NA
v_gene: TRBV5-1
d_gene: NA
CDR3aa: CASSLRTNEQYF
CDR3nt: TGCGCCAGCAGCTTGAGGACAAACGAGCAGTACTTC

j_gene: TRBJ1-1
abundance: NA
v_gene: TRBV5-4
d_gene: TRBD1
CDR3aa: CASSPRQGYTEAFF
CDR3nt: TGTGCCAGCAGCCCTCGACAGGGGTACACTGAAGCTTTCTTT

j_gene: TRBJ1-1
abundance: few
v_gene: TRBV30
d_gene: NA
CDR3aa: CAWSISSPGWSFF
CDR3nt: TGTGCCTGGAGCATATCCTCGCCAGGGTGGTCTTTCTTT

j_gene: TRBJ2-1
abundance: NA
v_gene: TRBV14
d_gene: TRBD2
CDR3aa: CASSQDGGLGNYNEQFF
CDR3nt: TGTGCCAGCAGCCAAGATGGGGGACTAGGGAACTACAATGAGCAGTTCTTC

j_gene: TRBJ2-7
abundance: once
v_gene: TRBV7-9
d_gene: TRBD2
CDR3aa: CASSPRPGGYEQYF
CDR3nt: TGTGCCAGCAGCCCCCGCCCGGGGGGCTACGAGCAGTACTTC

j_gene: TRBJ1-5
abundance: NA
v_gene: TRBV2
d_gene: NA
CDR3aa: CASGQGYSNQPQHF
CDR3nt: TGTGCCAGCGGGCAGGGTTATAGCAATCAGCCCCAGCATTTT

j_gene: TRBJ2-7
abundance: NA
v_gene: TRBV2
d_gene: NA
CDR3aa: CASSGDSLITYEQYF
CDR3nt: TGTGCCAGCAGCGGAGACAGCCTAATTACCTACGAGCAGTACTTC

j_gene: TRBJ2-7
abundance: NA
v_gene: TRBV5-1
d_gene: TRBD2
CDR3aa: CASSRLTSGSSYEQYF
CDR3nt: TGCGCCAGCAGCCGATTGACTAGCGGATCATCCTACGAGCAGTACTTC

j_gene: TRBJ1-1
abundance: NA
v_gene: TRBV7-9
d_gene: TRBD1
CDR3aa: CASSYRGDTEAFF
CDR3nt: TGTGCCAGCAGCTACAGGGGGGACACTGAAGCTTTCTTT

j_gene: TRBJ2-1
abundance: NA
v_gene: TRBV7-2
d_gene: TRBD1
CDR3aa: CASSPGGTTANEQFF
CDR3nt: TGTGCCAGCAGCCCAGGGGGCACCACTGCTAATGAGCAGTTCTTC

j_gene: TRBJ2-6
abundance: NA
v_gene: TRBV18
d_gene: NA
CDR3aa: CASSPTLYGAGGANVLTF
CDR3nt: TGTGCCAGCTCACCTACCTTATATGGGGCAGGTGGGGCCAACGTCCTGACTTTC

j_gene: TRBJ2-6
abundance: few
v_gene: TRBV6-4
d_gene: NA
CDR3aa: CASSERYEANVLTF
CDR3nt: TGTGCCAGCAGTGAGAGGTACGAGGCCAACGTCCTGACTTTC

j_gene: TRBJ1-2
abundance: NA
v_gene: TRBV30
d_gene: NA
CDR3aa: CAWSEPGVTYGYTF
CDR3nt: TGTGCCTGGAGTGAGCCAGGGGTTACCTATGGCTACACCTTC

j_gene: TRBJ1-5
abundance: NA
v_gene: TRBV18
d_gene: NA
CDR3aa: CASSPPLAQPQHF
CDR3nt: TGTGCCAGCTCACCACCTTTGGCCCAGCCCCAGCATTTT

j_gene: TRBJ2-2
abundance: NA
v_gene: TRBV10-3
d_gene: NA
CDR3aa: CANRGGAGTGELFF
CDR3nt: TGTGCCAACCGAGGGGGCGCGGGGACCGGGGAGCTGTTTTTT

j_gene: TRBJ2-2
abundance: NA
v_gene: TRBV7-2
d_gene: NA
CDR3aa: CASSVMLENTGELFF
CDR3nt: TGTGCCAGCAGCGTAATGTTAGAAAACACCGGGGAGCTGTTTTTT

j_gene: TRBJ2-7
abundance: NA
v_gene: TRBV28
d_gene: NA
CDR3aa: CASNTGGKAYEQYF
CDR3nt: TGTGCCAGCAATACGGGGGGCAAGGCCTACGAGCAGTACTTC

j_gene: TRBJ2-1
abundance: once
v_gene: TRBV6-4
d_gene: TRBD2
CDR3aa: CASSDSRTASGRAEEQFF
CDR3nt: TGTGCCAGCAGTGACTCGAGGACGGCTAGCGGGAGGGCCGAAGAGCAGTTCTTC

j_gene: TRBJ2-7
abundance: NA
v_gene: TRBV28
d_gene: NA
CDR3aa: CASSSGTYEQYF
CDR3nt: TGTGCCAGCAGTTCGGGAACCTACGAGCAGTACTTC

j_gene: TRBJ1-5
abundance: NA
v_gene: TRBV7-2
d_gene: TRBD1
CDR3aa: CASSLLRAGRGDNQPQHF
CDR3nt: TGTGCCAGCAGCTTATTGAGGGCTGGCAGGGGGGACAATCAGCCCCAGCATTTT

j_gene: TRBJ1-3
abundance: NA
v_gene: TRBV29-1
d_gene: NA
CDR3aa: CSVEGRNTIYF
CDR3nt: TGCAGCGTTGAAGGTAGAAACACCATATATTTT

j_gene: TRBJ2-7
abundance: NA
v_gene: TRBV9
d_gene: NA
CDR3aa: CASSKQGDSYEQYF
CDR3nt: TGTGCCAGCAGCAAGCAGGGCGACTCCTACGAGCAGTACTTC

j_gene: TRBJ2-1
abundance: NA
v_gene: TRBV5-4
d_gene: TRBD2
CDR3aa: CASSLVVSGRPRSYNEQFF
CDR3nt: TGTGCCAGCAGCTTGGTAGTTAGCGGGAGGCCCCGTTCCTACAATGAGCAGTTCTTC

j_gene: TRBJ1-5
abundance: once
v_gene: TRBV5-6
d_gene: TRBD1
CDR3aa: CASSLGQGAPNQPQHF
CDR3nt: TGTGCCAGCAGCTTGGGACAGGGCGCCCCAAATCAGCCCCAGCATTTT

j_gene: TRBJ2-5
abundance: NA
v_gene: TRBV4-3
d_gene: TRBD2
CDR3aa: CASSSGTSGQTQYF
CDR3nt: TGCGCCAGCAGCTCCGGGACTAGCGGGCAGACCCAGTACTTC

j_gene: TRBJ1-5
abundance: NA
v_gene: TRBV19
d_gene: NA
CDR3aa: CASSPKEYRSNQPQHF
CDR3nt: TGTGCCAGTAGCCCTAAGGAATACAGGTCTAATCAGCCCCAGCATTTT

j_gene: TRBJ2-5
abundance: NA
v_gene: TRBV27
d_gene: TRBD2
CDR3aa: CAGSLLSGRAQETQYF
CDR3nt: TGTGCCGGCAGTCTCCTAAGCGGGAGGGCCCAAGAGACCCAGTACTTC

j_gene: TRBJ1-1
abundance: NA
v_gene: TRBV5-1
d_gene: NA
CDR3aa: CASKTSPDTEAFF
CDR3nt: TGCGCCAGTAAGACATCCCCCGACACTGAAGCTTTCTTT